These T cell receptor beta chains were read from a single sample in a study of blood T cell repertoires in COVID-19. Some clones are missing from TCRdb's copy, which holds only in-frame ones; the method was immunoSEQ multiplex PCR. This sample has a few hundred thousand clones; about 88% occur once, and the top ten carry about 18%. Sequenced: peripheral blood. The receptors come from a man in his fifties or sixties with COVID-19, enrolled during active disease. CDR3s include the opening cysteine and the closing phenylalanine or tryptophan. Each record gives: J gene, V gene, CDR3 protein.

TRBJ1-1 TRBV25-1 CASSTQGGTEAFF
TRBJ2-7 TRBV6-2/TRBV6-3 CASSPTGTGIYEQYF
TRBJ2-5 TRBV6-5 CASKTGGRETQYF
TRBJ1-1 TRBV19 CASSSGGNTEAFF
TRBJ1-2 TRBV30 CAWSPPGSRVPRSYGYTF
TRBJ2-7 TRBV28 CASLQVPYEQYF
TRBJ2-3 TRBV2 CASSDRVYNTQYF
TRBJ2-1 TRBV5-1 CASSLDREVEQFF
TRBJ1-5 TRBV6-2/TRBV6-3 CASSPNRGHQPQHF
TRBJ1-2 TRBV5-4 CASSTPYEIIYGYTF
TRBJ2-3 TRBV7-9 CASSLGDRISDTQYF
TRBJ2-3 TRBV14 CASSQVREQVSF
TRBJ2-5 TRBV5-8 CASSPGLAGDLETQYF
TRBJ2-7 TRBV27 CASSWRGLVDEQYF
TRBJ2-2 TRBV7-9 CASSFWRGGDGELFF
TRBJ2-3 TRBV6-5 CASRPIWDTQYF
TRBJ1-4 TRBV6-8 CASINSPPRGPNEKLFF
TRBJ2-2 TRBV21-1 CASSIIPGDLTGELFF
TRBJ2-2 TRBV7-2 CASSLSSRGNTGELFF
TRBJ1-1 TRBV9 CASSVGFSAGDTEAFF
TRBJ2-3 TRBV20-1 CSAGGDSLDTQYF
TRBJ2-1 TRBV15 CATSRVLGGTPDNEQFF
TRBJ2-5 TRBV21-1 CASSKGGGSSQAEETQYF
TRBJ1-5 TRBV15 CATSREEGAVQPQHF
TRBJ1-5 TRBV5-6 CASSGTGVNQPQHF
TRBJ1-6 TRBV19 CASSINKATSYSPLHF
TRBJ1-2 TRBV4-3 CASSQGLRDSNYGYTF
TRBJ1-6 TRBV5-8 CASSSGQGDNSPLHF
TRBJ2-5 TRBV11-1 CASSLGGAGQETQYF